This TCR beta chain came from a study of T cells expressing NK-cell markers. Study details: It was sorted CD3+CD56+NKG2C+, CD3+CD56+NKG2C- and CD3+CD56-NKG2C+ T cells that supplied the TCR beta repertoires.

TCRdb reanalyzed the 5' RACE reads, giving one entry per CDR3 protein sequence and no DNA. Here the sample table reports 400,000 to 550,000 distinct CDR3 sequences. The CDR3 has 17 residues. Per germline, CDR1 SGHRS and CDR2 YFSETQ. Input material: blood T cells: a sorted CD56 or NKG2C T cell subset, CD4+ or CD8+ T cells, or bulk PBMC T cells (not recorded which). The chain uses TRBV5-1 and TRBJ2-5; TCRdb names TRBD2, which stays unverified in the absence of DNA. The sequence was collected from a woman aged 18-70 years in good health. The CDR3 here is CASSSALEGMVLETQYF. Full variable domain (rest looked up from reference TRBV5-1 and TRBJ2-5): KAGVTQTPRYLIKTRGQQVTLSCSPISGHRSVSWYQQTPGQGLQFLFEYFSETQRNKGNFPGRFSGRQFSNSRSEMNVSTLELGDSALYLCASSSALEGMVLETQYFGPGTRLLVL.